This T cell receptor beta chain appears in the sequencing data of a study of blood T cell repertoires in COVID-19. Whole-study context: Researchers got acute and convalescent COVID-19 samples from the United States, Italy and Spain. PBMCs, B-cell-depleted T cells, or T cells provided the cDNA or gDNA that made up the material.

How the authors handled the data: Estimation of nucleated cell counts was performed using reference gene primer amplification. Data came from immunoSEQ multiplex PCR; TCRdb stores just in-frame clones and leaves some out. V, J and clone size derive from that table, while D and trimming were established from the DNA sequence. The sample shows just under 65,000 clones, about 75% of them seen only once. The CDR3 is 14 residues long. Per the germline V gene, CDR1 is SNHLY and CDR2 is FYNNEI. With 11 bases removed from V and 0 bases from J, the gap between germline ends came to 15 bases. Sequenced sample: peripheral blood. The chain is built from TRBV2 and TRBJ2-3, with D tentatively TRBD2 (5 bases). This sequence was found in a woman of 80 years or more with acute or convalescent COVID-19. The CDR3 sequence: CAHKASSSTDTQYF. DNA for the CDR3: TGTGCCCACAAGGCTAGCAGTAGCACAGATACGCAGTATTTT.